These T cell receptor beta chains were read from a single sample in a study of cytomegalovirus exposure and HLA in healthy donors. Generated by immunoSEQ multiplex PCR, the TCRdb table keeps only in-frame clones and is missing some. The sample gives roughly 150,000 clones, 75% to 80% of which show up once; roughly 0.68% is in the top ten. Sequences were obtained from PBMCs. The receptors originated from a male donor in good health and CMV-seronegative. CDR3s include the opening cysteine and the closing phenylalanine or tryptophan. The D gene is left open where the match is weak. Clone size appears in some rows only: once, few, many, or a class for an expanded clone.

DNA: TGTGCCAGCAGTTTGAGACAGACTCTTGAAGCTTTCTTT; CDR3: CASSLRQTLEAFF; J: TRBJ1-1; D: -; size: -; V: TRBV6-5
DNA: TGTGCCAGTAGTATGCAAGGGAGCGTCACTGAAGCTTTCTTT; CDR3: CASSMQGSVTEAFF; J: TRBJ1-1; D: -; size: -; V: TRBV19
DNA: TGCAGTGCTAGTATGTACACTGAAGCTTTCTTT; CDR3: CSASMYTEAFF; J: TRBJ1-1; D: -; size: -; V: TRBV20-1
DNA: TGTGCCAGCAGCCAAGAACCCCAAGCGGGGAATCGTGAGCAGTACTTC; CDR3: CASSQEPQAGNREQYF; J: TRBJ2-7; D: TRBD2; size: few; V: TRBV4-2
DNA: TGTGCCAGCAGCAGAGGACTAGCGGGCCCCTACGAGCAGTACTTC; CDR3: CASSRGLAGPYEQYF; J: TRBJ2-7; D: TRBD2; size: -; V: TRBV7-6
DNA: TGCGCCAGCAGCCAAGACGTCGGAGCTTACGAGCAGTACTTC; CDR3: CASSQDVGAYEQYF; J: TRBJ2-7; D: -; size: few; V: TRBV4-1
DNA: TGTGCCAGCAGCATCAAAGAGACCCAGTACTTC; CDR3: CASSIKETQYF; J: TRBJ2-5; D: -; size: -; V: TRBV5-6
DNA: TGTGCCAGCAGCTTTGCGGGGACTGGAAACACCATATATTTT; CDR3: CASSFAGTGNTIYF; J: TRBJ1-3; D: -; size: -; V: TRBV7-9
DNA: TGTGCCAGCAGGGGCGGGGGATCTGAAGCTTTCTTT; CDR3: CASRGGGSEAFF; J: TRBJ1-1; D: -; size: -; V: TRBV5-4
DNA: TGTGCCAGTACCCTTACTAGCGTGAGCACAGATACGCAGTATTTT; CDR3: CASTLTSVSTDTQYF; J: TRBJ2-3; D: TRBD2; size: -; V: TRBV19
DNA: TGTGCCAGCAGTCCCGGGACAGCAGCTAACTATGGCTACACCTTC; CDR3: CASSPGTAANYGYTF; J: TRBJ1-2; D: TRBD1; size: -; V: TRBV7-2
DNA: TGTGCCAGCAGCGTCGGAGGAGGGGCCCAGCATTTT; CDR3: CASSVGGGAQHF; J: TRBJ1-5; D: -; size: -; V: TRBV5-6
DNA: TGTGCCTGGAGTGACGGGGAGGGGCAGCCCCAGCATTTT; CDR3: CAWSDGEGQPQHF; J: TRBJ1-5; D: -; size: -; V: TRBV30
DNA: TGCGCCAGCAGCCGCTCGGGGGAGATCTGGTTCTTC; CDR3: CASSRSGEIWFF; J: TRBJ2-1; D: -; size: -; V: TRBV5-1
DNA: TGTGCCAGCGGAACAGGGGGCCTAGACCAGCCCCAGCATTTT; CDR3: CASGTGGLDQPQHF; J: TRBJ1-5; D: TRBD1; size: -; V: TRBV6-5
DNA: TGTGCCAGCAGCCCAGGTTTTGGGGACTTAGCCTACGAGCAGTACTTC; CDR3: CASSPGFGDLAYEQYF; J: TRBJ2-7; D: -; size: -; V: TRBV5-6
DNA: TGTGCCAGCAGCCCTAGACAGGGAGGCACAACTAATGAAAAACTGTTTTTT; CDR3: CASSPRQGGTTNEKLFF; J: TRBJ1-4; D: -; size: -; V: TRBV21-1
DNA: TGCGCCAGCAGCCAAGGGGGGGGACGGGGAGATACGCAGTATTTT; CDR3: CASSQGGGRGDTQYF; J: TRBJ2-3; D: TRBD2; size: once; V: TRBV4-3
DNA: TGTGCCAGTAGTCCAAGGGACAACACTAACTATGGCTACACCTTC; CDR3: CASSPRDNTNYGYTF; J: TRBJ1-2; D: -; size: -; V: TRBV19
DNA: TGTGCCAGCAGCCAAGATTGGGGCGGGGGCTCCTACGAGCAGTACTTC; CDR3: CASSQDWGGGSYEQYF; J: TRBJ2-7; D: TRBD2; size: -; V: TRBV14
DNA: TGCGCCAGCAGCCAAGATTGGAATAGCGGGAGGGATGAGCAGTTCTTC; CDR3: CASSQDWNSGRDEQFF; J: TRBJ2-1; D: TRBD2; size: -; V: TRBV4-3
DNA: TGCGCCAGCAGCTTGATAGGACTAGCGTCGACCTACGAGCAGTACTTC; CDR3: CASSLIGLASTYEQYF; J: TRBJ2-7; D: TRBD2; size: few; V: TRBV5-1
DNA: TGTGCCAGCAGCTTGGTGACAGGGTTGAATGGCTACACCTTC; CDR3: CASSLVTGLNGYTF; J: TRBJ1-2; D: TRBD1; size: -; V: TRBV5-4
DNA: TGTGCCACCAAGCAGTCGATAGCGGGAAGAGGTGAGCAGTTCTTC; CDR3: CATKQSIAGRGEQFF; J: TRBJ2-1; D: TRBD2; size: -; V: TRBV19
DNA: TGTGCCAGCTCACCCCGCAGGGGGGACACTGAAGCTTTCTTT; CDR3: CASSPRRGDTEAFF; J: TRBJ1-1; D: TRBD1; size: -; V: TRBV18
DNA: TGCAGTGCTGCTCAGGGGGAGACCCAGTACTTC; CDR3: CSAAQGETQYF; J: TRBJ2-5; D: -; size: -; V: TRBV20-1